The rows below give T cell receptor beta chains drawn from one sample of a study of identical twins. TCRdb called the 5' RACE reads again in MiXCR, with one record for every CDR3 protein. The sample carries fewer than 800,000 distinct CDR3 sequences, just over 7% recorded once. This same sample was also part of a study on yellow fever vaccine responses in identical twins.

What was sequenced was PBMCs. These receptor sequences come from a woman between 18 and 30 years old in good health. Each CDR3 is given with its conserved first and last residue. A D gene is named only where the DNA matches it firmly. Clone size is stated in some rows and not others, as once, few, many or a class when expanded.

v_gene	j_gene	d_gene	abundance	CDR3aa	CDR3nt
TRBV12-3/TRBV12-4	TRBJ2-5	-	many	CASGPEETQYF	TGTGCCAGCGGACCCGAAGAGACCCAGTACTTC
TRBV5-1	TRBJ1-1	TRBD1	many	CASSLGGQGPTEAFF	TGCGCCAGCAGCTTGGGGGGACAGGGGCCAACTGAAGCTTTCTTT
TRBV9	TRBJ1-2	-	-	CASSVVVGMNYGYTF	TGTGCCAGCAGCGTAGTCGTGGGGATGAACTATGGCTACACCTTC
TRBV3-1	TRBJ2-1	-	many	CASSQEIAASYNEQFF	TGTGCCAGCAGCCAAGAAATAGCTGCTTCCTACAATGAGCAGTTCTTC
TRBV12-3/TRBV12-4	TRBJ2-1	TRBD2	-	CASSARGGEGNEQFF	TGTGCCAGCAGCGCCCGGGGGGGGGAGGGGAATGAGCAGTTCTTC
TRBV7-9	TRBJ2-3	TRBD2	-	CASSLNLAGADTQYF	TGTGCCAGCAGCTTAAACCTAGCGGGAGCTGATACGCAGTATTTT
TRBV3-1	TRBJ1-2	TRBD1	many	CASSHLGTAGRLGYTF	TGTGCCAGCAGCCATCTCGGGACAGCGGGACGCCTCGGCTACACCTTC
TRBV3-1	TRBJ1-3	-	many	CASSPVDGISGNTIYF	TGTGCCAGCAGCCCAGTGGACGGGATCTCTGGAAACACCATATATTTT
TRBV11-3	TRBJ2-1	-	many	CASSLEGGYNEQFF	TGTGCCAGCAGCTTAGAAGGGGGCTACAATGAGCAGTTCTTC
TRBV10-3	TRBJ2-1	TRBD1	-	CAIRQGTELNEQFF	TGTGCCATCAGGCAAGGGACAGAGCTAAATGAGCAGTTCTTC
TRBV12-3/TRBV12-4	TRBJ1-3	-	-	CASTNSGNTIYF	TGTGCCAGTACGAACTCTGGAAACACCATATATTTT
TRBV3-1	TRBJ2-1	-	few	CASSQGSGAQFF	TGTGCCAGCAGCCAAGGTTCCGGGGCGCAGTTCTTC
TRBV5-1	TRBJ1-1	-	-	CASGADPGSTEAFF	TGCGCCAGCGGAGCAGACCCAGGGAGCACTGAAGCTTTCTTT
TRBV12-3/TRBV12-4	TRBJ2-1	-	-	CASSLTHPGQGCDEQFF	TGTGCCAGCAGTTTAACTCACCCGGGACAAGGGTGCGATGAGCAGTTCTTC
TRBV27	TRBJ2-1	TRBD1	many	CASSSGQGVWFF	TGTGCCAGCAGCTCGGGACAGGGCGTCTGGTTCTTC
TRBV12-3/TRBV12-4	TRBJ1-5	-	-	CASSMGFSFNQPQHF	TGTGCCAGCAGTATGGGGTTCAGTTTCAATCAGCCCCAGCATTTT
TRBV12-3/TRBV12-4	TRBJ2-7	TRBD2	few	CASSTSGLAASYEQYF	TGTGCCAGCAGCACTAGCGGACTAGCGGCCTCCTACGAGCAGTACTTC
TRBV9	TRBJ2-5	-	-	CASSVHSGQETQYF	TGTGCCAGCAGCGTACATAGTGGGCAAGAGACCCAGTACTTC
TRBV4-1	TRBJ2-1	-	few	CASSQAAESNNEQFF	TGCGCCAGCAGCCAAGCGGCGGAGAGCAACAATGAGCAGTTCTTC